This TCR beta chain comes out of a study of CD8 T cells in ankylosing spondylitis (dated by TCRdb to between 2016 and 2019). Concerning the study at large: T cell receptor beta repertoires were profiled in healthy donors and ankylosing spondylitis patients so that disease-linked TCR variants could be found. The full study cohort was made up of approximately 27 ankylosing spondylitis patients and around 100 healthy donors. Peripheral blood was sampled, and synovial fluid was additionally collected from ankylosing spondylitis patients. What the study reported, not specific to this receptor: According to the report, matched synovial fluid samples from ankylosing spondylitis patients were significantly enriched for the disease-linked clones. The disease-linked clones showed a CD8+ phenotype and occurred at relatively low frequencies in peripheral blood. Blood from ankylosing spondylitis patients appeared to be characterized by a TCR beta motif composed of under ten highly homologous amino acid variants. Some TCR beta motif variants had previously been reported in synovial fluid and blood of reactive arthritis patients, which suggested common disease-initiation mechanisms.

With regard to this clonotype: Its recognized antigen is unknown. Base qualities are not provided; no much larger clone lies one nucleotide away.

The run used an Illumina HiSeq 2500. Quantitative 5'-RACE with molecular barcodes was the method used to prepare the TCR beta libraries. The paper's processing steps were these. A new computational method, built on a probabilistic model of VDJ rearrangement, was used to identify disease-linked TCR variants. TCRdb's own reprocessing of the public reads used fastp at Q25 and MiXCR and kept productive beta chains. Duplicate CDR3 protein sequences are folded into a single record with the most common DNA and genes. The V and J calls were not made by the authors but by TCRdb's processing. The sample table shows under 200,000 distinct CDR3 sequences, and roughly 13% are seen once. The ten largest clones take up approximately 11% of the sample. V lost 6 bases and J lost 8 bases, and the count of bases not matched to a germline gene is 11. CDR1 and CDR2, per the germline V gene, are SGHTA and FQGTGA. Including cysteine and phenylalanine, the CDR3 has 16 amino acids. Left in the record is the CDR3 DNA by itself, 48 bases read in frame from the first base.

The V gene is TRBV7-3 and the J gene is TRBJ2-1; TRBD2 aligns with 12 central bases. Sequences were obtained from blood, either unsorted or a sorted T cell fraction (not recorded which). The receptor was isolated from a female donor with ankylosing spondylitis or in good health (not recorded which). The nucleotide sequence reads TGTGCCAGCAGTCGGCGTCGGACTAGCGGGGTCTATGAGCAGTTCTTC. The resulting protein is CASSRRRTSGVYEQFF.